This entry lists 9 T cell receptor beta chains sequenced from one sample in a study of T-cell reconstitution after alpha-beta-depleted transplantation in children. Preparing the TCRbeta library involved the use of unique molecular identifiers. TCRdb re-called the PCR reads through MiXCR, storing one row per CDR3 protein. This sample has hundreds of thousands of distinct CDR3 sequences, with about an eighth found just once. Sequences were derived from PBMCs, sampled before TCRalphabeta/CD19-depleted stem cell transplant. The receptors stem from a girl aged 2-10 years with congenital amegakaryocytic thrombocytopenia, due to receive a stem cell transplant.

This clonotype has more than one count but fewer than ten. The V call is TRBV14, the J call TRBJ2-1; D is possibly TRBD1 or TRBD2 (5 bases each). Trimming cost V 5 bases and J 0 bases, with 11 bases left between them. This CDR3 contains 15 residues. Germline-derived CDR1 and CDR2 are SGHDN and FVKESK. CDR3 in DNA: TGTGCCAGCAGCGAGGGGTGGAGCTCCTACAATGAGCAGTTCTTC. Its protein is CASSEGWSSYNEQFF.

This clonotype occurred many times. V usage is TRBV12-3 or TRBV12-4 and J usage is TRBJ2-1, with D possibly matching TRBD2 (7 bases). The germline V and J ends were trimmed by 5 bases and 11 bases, with 13 bases remaining between them. The CDR3 has 12 amino acids. CDR3 coding DNA: TGTGCCAGCAGTCCACCGGGGGGCAAGCAGTTCTTC. This gives the protein CASSPPGGKQFF.

The sample holds many counts of this clonotype. The V and J genes are TRBV12-3 or TRBV12-4 and TRBJ2-1; no firm D call. Trimming cost V 3 bases and J 10 bases, with 13 bases left between them. The CDR3 sequence is 13 residues long. CDR3 DNA: TGTGCCAGCAGTTTTTCCTTAGGCCCAGAGCAGTTCTTC. Amino acid sequence: CASSFSLGPEQFF.

V and J are TRBV7-2 and TRBJ2-1, with 14 bases aligning to TRBD2. Germline V gives CDR1 SGHTA, CDR2 FQGNSA. The CDR3 runs to 16 residues. Trimming took 6 bases from V and 7 from J; bases not matched to a gene: 8. CDR3 residues: CASRGDGTSGSNEQFF. CDR3 DNA: TGTGCCAGCAGAGGGGACGGGACTAGCGGGAGTAATGAGCAGTTCTTC. Using reference TRBV7-2 and TRBJ2-1 for the parts outside the CDR3, the full variable domain is GAGVSQSPSNKVTEKGKDVELRCDPISGHTALYWYRQSLGQGLEFLIYFQGNSAPDKSGLPSDRFSAERTGGSVSTLTIQRTQQEDSAVYLCASRGDGTSGSNEQFFGPGTRLTVL.

This clonotype was counted between two and nine times. The rearrangement joins TRBV5-1 to TRBJ1-4; D is unclear. The CDR3 length is 13 residues. Trimming took off 2 bases at V and 6 bases at J, with 8 bases between the two ends. Germline CDR1 is SGHRS and CDR2 is YFSETQ. The CDR3 DNA follows: TGCGCCAGCAGCTTCACGTCGTATGAAAAACTGTTTTTT. This codes for CASSFTSYEKLFF.

This clonotype was counted ten times or more. V gene TRBV12-3 or TRBV12-4 combines with J gene TRBJ2-5, with 11 bases matching TRBD1. Trimming at V came to 1 base and at J to 5 bases, leaving 12 bases not matched to a gene. This CDR3 region has 18 residues. The CDR3 loop is CASSLGVWDRGLAETQYF. The CDR3 bases are TGTGCCAGCAGTTTAGGCGTTTGGGACAGGGGGTTAGCTGAGACCCAGTACTTC.

At least ten counts were recorded for this clonotype. V and J are TRBV28 and TRBJ1-6; 8 nucleotides align to TRBD1. CDR1 and CDR2 (germline): MDHEN, SYDVKM. V lost 7 bases and J lost 10; bases outside the gene matches: 9. The CDR3 is made up of 14 amino acids. CDR3 nucleotide sequence: TGTGCCAGCAAAGGACAGGGCAGAGGATCACCCCTCCACTTT. Translation gives CASKGQGRGSPLHF.

On this clonotype itself: A much bigger clone sits one base away, suggesting this may be a read error. The chain recombines TRBV11-2 with TRBJ1-2, with 7 positions matching TRBD1. The germline V gene has CDR1 SGHAT and CDR2 FQNNGV. V was pared by 3 bases and J by 12 bases, with 10 bases of the junction left unmatched. CDR3 size: 13 residues. The CDR3, as DNA: TGTGCCAGCAGCTTGGACCGGGACAGAAGCGACACCTTC. Amino acids: CASSLDRDRSDTF.

Many counts were recorded for this clonotype. The rearrangement links TRBV20-1 to TRBJ2-7; D might be TRBD2 (5 bases). Per the germline V gene, CDR1 is DFQATT and CDR2 is SNEGSKA (reference sequence). The CDR3 sequence is 13 residues long. Trimming took 3 bases from V and 3 from J, leaving 12 bases between them. CDR3 sequence: CSASGASFYEQYF. DNA for the CDR3: TGCAGTGCTAGCGGAGCTAGCTTCTACGAGCAGTACTTC.